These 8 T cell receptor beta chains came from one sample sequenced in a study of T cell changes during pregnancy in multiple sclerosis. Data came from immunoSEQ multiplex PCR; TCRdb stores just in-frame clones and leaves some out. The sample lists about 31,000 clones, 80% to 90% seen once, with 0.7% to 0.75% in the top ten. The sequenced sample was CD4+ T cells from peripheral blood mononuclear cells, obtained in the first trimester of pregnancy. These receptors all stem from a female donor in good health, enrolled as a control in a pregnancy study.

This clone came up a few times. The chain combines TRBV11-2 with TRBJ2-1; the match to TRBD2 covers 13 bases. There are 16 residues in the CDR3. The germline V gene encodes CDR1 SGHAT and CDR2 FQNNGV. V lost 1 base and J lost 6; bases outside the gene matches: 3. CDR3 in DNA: TGTGCCAGCAGCTTAGCAACTAGCGGGGGGGTCAATGAGCAGTTCTTC. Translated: CASSLATSGGVNEQFF.

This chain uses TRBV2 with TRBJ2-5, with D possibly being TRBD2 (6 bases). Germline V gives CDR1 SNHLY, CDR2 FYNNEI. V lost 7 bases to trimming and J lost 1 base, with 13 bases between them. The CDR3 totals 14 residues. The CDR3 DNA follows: TGTGCCAGCAATCGGGACTCCATCCAAGAGACCCAGTACTTC. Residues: CASNRDSIQETQYF.

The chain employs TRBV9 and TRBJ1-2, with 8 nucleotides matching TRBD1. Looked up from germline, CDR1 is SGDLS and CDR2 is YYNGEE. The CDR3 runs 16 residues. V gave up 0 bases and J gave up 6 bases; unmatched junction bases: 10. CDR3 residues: CASSVDPARTGHGYTF. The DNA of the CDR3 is TGTGCCAGCAGCGTAGACCCCGCCAGGACAGGGCATGGCTACACCTTC.

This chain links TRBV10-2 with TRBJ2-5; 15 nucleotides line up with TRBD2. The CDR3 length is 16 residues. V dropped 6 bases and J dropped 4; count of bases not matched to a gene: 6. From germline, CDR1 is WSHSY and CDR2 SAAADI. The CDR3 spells CASSSGLAGGGETQYF. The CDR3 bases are TGCGCCAGCAGCTCCGGACTAGCGGGGGGGGGAGAGACCCAGTACTTC.

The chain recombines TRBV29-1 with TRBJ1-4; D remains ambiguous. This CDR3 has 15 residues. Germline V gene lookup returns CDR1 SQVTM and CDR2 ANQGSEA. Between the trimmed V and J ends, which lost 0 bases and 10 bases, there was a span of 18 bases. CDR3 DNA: TGCAGCGTTGAAGATCAGGACCCCGGGGTAGGAAAACTGTTTTTT. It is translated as CSVEDQDPGVGKLFF.

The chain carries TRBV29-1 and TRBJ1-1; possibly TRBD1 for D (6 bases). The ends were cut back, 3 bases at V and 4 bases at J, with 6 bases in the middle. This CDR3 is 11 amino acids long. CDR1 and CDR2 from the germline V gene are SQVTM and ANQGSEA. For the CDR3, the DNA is TGCAGCGTTGACAGGGGCACTGAAGCTTTCTTT. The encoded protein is CSVDRGTEAFF.

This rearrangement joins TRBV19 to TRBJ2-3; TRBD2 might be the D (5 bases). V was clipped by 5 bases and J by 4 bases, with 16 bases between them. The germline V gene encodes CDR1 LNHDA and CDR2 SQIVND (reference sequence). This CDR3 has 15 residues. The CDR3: CASSRSSSEADTQYF. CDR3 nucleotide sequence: TGTGCCAGTAGTCGGAGCTCATCGGAGGCAGATACGCAGTATTTT.

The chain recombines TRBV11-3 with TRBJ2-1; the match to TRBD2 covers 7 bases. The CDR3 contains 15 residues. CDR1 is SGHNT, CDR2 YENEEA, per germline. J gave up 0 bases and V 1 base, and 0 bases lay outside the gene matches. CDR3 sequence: CASSLGGGSYNEQFF. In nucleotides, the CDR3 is TGTGCCAGCAGCTTAGGCGGGGGCTCCTACAATGAGCAGTTCTTC.